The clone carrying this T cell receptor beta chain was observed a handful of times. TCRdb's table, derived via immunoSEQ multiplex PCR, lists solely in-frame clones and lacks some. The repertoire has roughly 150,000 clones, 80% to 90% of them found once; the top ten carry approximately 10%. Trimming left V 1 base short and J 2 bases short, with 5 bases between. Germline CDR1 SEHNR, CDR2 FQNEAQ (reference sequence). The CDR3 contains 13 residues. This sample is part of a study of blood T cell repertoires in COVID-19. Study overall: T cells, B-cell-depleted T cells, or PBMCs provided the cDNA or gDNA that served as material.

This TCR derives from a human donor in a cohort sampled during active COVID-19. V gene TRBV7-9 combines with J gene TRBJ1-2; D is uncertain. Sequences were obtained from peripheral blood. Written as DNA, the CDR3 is TGTGCCAGCAGCTTAGGCAGGAACTATGGCTACACCTTC. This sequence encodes CASSLGRNYGYTF.